Detailed here is one T cell receptor beta chain. Germline-derived CDR1 and CDR2 are SGHVS and FNYEAQ. Trimming took 7 bases from V and 3 from J, leaving 16 bases between them. The CDR3 runs to 14 residues. Samples were taken at baseline and on day 1 of cycles 4 and 7. This entry comes from a study of OX40 agonist ivuxolimab in advanced cancers. Using immunoSEQ multiplex PCR, the repertoire was profiled, and TCRdb retains in-frame clones only, with some absent. The sample records around 50,000 clones, 80% to 90% being singletons. The sequencing used CD4+ or CD8+ T cells sorted from blood, collected in a trial of the OX40 agonist ivuxolimab. The chain joins TRBV7-6 to TRBJ2-7; maybe TRBD1 (6 bases). This receptor was identified in an adult with an advanced solid tumor such as melanoma, head and neck, liver or kidney cancer. The CDR3 bases are TGTGCCAGCACCGTCGACAGGTCGATCTACGAGCAGTACTTC. Translated: CASTVDRSIYEQYF.